The entry below describes one T cell receptor beta chain. The antigen remains unidentified. Germline CDR1 SNHLY, CDR2 FYNNEI. Trimming took 5 bases from V and 1 from J; bases not matched to a gene: 4. The CDR3 extends over 14 amino acids. The entry originates in a study of cytomegalovirus exposure and HLA in healthy donors. The wider study: Prior work identified 100 million to 130 million unique TCR beta sequences in around 170 million T cells. Study results and limitations: Looking again later, the authors saw that most CMV-associated TCR beta chains seemed HLA-restricted. By HLA locus, TCR association rates varied in a later analysis, with DRB1 showing the most and HLA-C the fewest.

Primers: 60 Vbeta forward and 13 Jbeta reverse. This table comes from immunoSEQ multiplex PCR, and its TCRdb copy is limited to in-frame clones, with some not included. The repertoire has about 170,000 clones, around 83% of them found once; the top ten carry just over 2.5%. The clonotype comes from a man aged 30 to 45 in good health and CMV-seropositive. The chain recombines TRBV2 with TRBJ2-7; TRBD1 matches at 8 bases. Sample: PBMCs. CDR3 nucleotides: TGTGCCAGCAGTCAGGACAGGGTTTCCTACGAGCAGTACTTC. Protein: CASSQDRVSYEQYF.